Detailed here is one T cell receptor (beta chain). Its target is not known. This sample stems from a study of CD8 T cells in ankylosing spondylitis. Study-level points and caveats: Clones linked to the disease showed a CD8+ phenotype. They occurred at relatively low frequencies in peripheral blood.

TCRdb re-analysed the 5' RACE reads in MiXCR, keeping a single row per CDR3 protein. The sample lists more than 150,000 distinct CDR3 sequences; around 13% were seen once. This CDR3 region has 17 residues. J was trimmed by 3 bases and V by 6 bases; bases with no gene match: 9. Germline loops: CDR1 KGHSH, CDR2 LQKENI. The rearrangement uses TRBV18 and TRBJ2-2; 11 bases fit TRBD2. The sequence was collected from a male donor with ankylosing spondylitis or in good health (not recorded which). Input material: blood, either unsorted or a sorted T cell fraction (not recorded which). The CDR3 sequence: CASSPLRTSGYTGELFF. Written as DNA, the CDR3 is TGTGCCAGCTCTCCCCTGCGGACTAGCGGGTACACCGGGGAGCTGTTTTTT.